This TCR beta chain was retrieved from a study of blood T cells in healthy people across ages. General study findings and limits: A strong correlation was found between TCR beta diversity and the percentage of naive T cells. A roughly linear fall in TCR beta diversity per million T cells was seen with increasing age.

At least ten counts were recorded for this clonotype. Its antigen remains unknown. Through a sample-barcoded 5' primer and a J-beta primer mix, a second PCR was run for roughly 6 to 11 cycles. Tagging of each cDNA molecule was performed by a template-switch adaptor with 12 random nucleotides. TCRdb analysed the 5' RACE reads with MiXCR anew, one entry per CDR3 protein. The table has approximately 490,000 distinct CDR3 sequences, 24% seen once. CDR1 is DFQATT and CDR2 is SNEGSKA in the germline V gene (reference sequence). The CDR3 loop spans 12 amino acids. Trimming took 3 bases from V and 2 from J; bases not matched to a gene: 0. This same sample was also part of a study on T cells of mothers and their children.

This TCR derives from a boy aged 10-17 years in good health. The sample was blood. This rearrangement joins TRBV20-1 to TRBJ1-2; 7 nucleotides match TRBD1. In DNA, the CDR3 is TGCAGTGCTAGGGGACAGAACTATGGCTACACCTTC. It yields the protein CSARGQNYGYTF.